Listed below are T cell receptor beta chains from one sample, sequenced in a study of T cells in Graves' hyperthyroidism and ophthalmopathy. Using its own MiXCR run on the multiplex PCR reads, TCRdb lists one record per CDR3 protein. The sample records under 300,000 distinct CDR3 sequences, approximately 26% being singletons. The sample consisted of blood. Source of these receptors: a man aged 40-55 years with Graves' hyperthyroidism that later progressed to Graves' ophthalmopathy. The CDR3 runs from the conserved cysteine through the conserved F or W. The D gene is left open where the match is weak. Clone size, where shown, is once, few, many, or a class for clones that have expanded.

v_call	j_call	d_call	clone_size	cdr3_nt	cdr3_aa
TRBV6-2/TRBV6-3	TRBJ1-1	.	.	TGTGCCAGCAGTCTTCAGAGGGGCTGGGACACTGAAGCTTTCTTT	CASSLQRGWDTEAFF
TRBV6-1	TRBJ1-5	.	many	TGTGCCAGCAGTGGGCCAGGGAGTCAGCCCCAGCATTTT	CASSGPGSQPQHF
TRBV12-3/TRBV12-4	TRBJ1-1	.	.	TGTGCCAGCAGTTTGAGCAGCTCATCCCCAGCTTTCTTT	CASSLSSSSPAFF
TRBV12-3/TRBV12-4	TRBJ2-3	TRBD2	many	TGTGCCAGCAGGCCTGGACTAGCGGGATTCACAGATACGCAGTATTTT	CASRPGLAGFTDTQYF
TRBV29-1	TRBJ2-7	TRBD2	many	TGCAGCGTCGTAAGCGGGACTAGCGGGACGAACTACGAGCAGTACTTC	CSVVSGTSGTNYEQYF
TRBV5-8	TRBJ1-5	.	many	TGTGCCAGCAGCTTTAGGGACTACAATCAGCCCCAGCATTTT	CASSFRDYNQPQHF
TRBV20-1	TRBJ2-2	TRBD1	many	TGCAGTGCTGGACAGGGGACCGGGGAGCTGTTTTTT	CSAGQGTGELFF
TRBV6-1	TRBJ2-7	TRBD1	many	TGTGCCAGCACACGGGACAGGGTCCACGAGCAGTACTTC	CASTRDRVHEQYF
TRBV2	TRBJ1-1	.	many	TGTGCCAGCAGTGGGGGGGGCCTTGAAGCTTTCTTT	CASSGGGLEAFF
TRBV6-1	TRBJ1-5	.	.	TGTGCCAGCAGTGTGGGGCAGACGAATCAGCCCCAGCATTTT	CASSVGQTNQPQHF
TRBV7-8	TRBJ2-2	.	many	TGTGCCAGCAGCTTAGCGCCGCCAAACACCGGGGAGCTGTTTTTT	CASSLAPPNTGELFF
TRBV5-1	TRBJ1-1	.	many	TGCGCCAGCAGCTTGGATGTGGTCAGGGAGAACACTGAAGCTTTCTTT	CASSLDVVRENTEAFF
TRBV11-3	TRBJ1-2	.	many	TGTGCCAGCAGCTTCCAAAGGGACAACTATGGCTACACCTTC	CASSFQRDNYGYTF
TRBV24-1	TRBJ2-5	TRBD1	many	TGTGCCACCAGTGATCCATCTACCGGGACAGGGTTAGTGACCCAGTACTTC	CATSDPSTGTGLVTQYF
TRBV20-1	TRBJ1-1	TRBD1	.	TGCAGTGCTAGAGATGACCCTGACAGGGGGGAAGCTTTCTTT	CSARDDPDRGEAFF
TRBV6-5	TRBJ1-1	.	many	TGTGCCAGCAGTTACTCGGGCTCAGGACCGCTGAACACTGAAGCTTTCTTT	CASSYSGSGPLNTEAFF
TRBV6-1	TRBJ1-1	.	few	TGTGCCAGCACCATTTTAGCGGACACTGAAGCTTTCTTT	CASTILADTEAFF
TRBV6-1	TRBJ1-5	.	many	TGTGCCAGCAATGACCTTCTATTCCCCCAGCATTTT	CASNDLLFPQHF
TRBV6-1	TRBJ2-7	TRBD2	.	TGTGCCAGCAGGGGAACTAGCGGGAGAATGTGGGAGCAGTACTTC	CASRGTSGRMWEQYF
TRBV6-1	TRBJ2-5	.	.	TGTGCCAGCAGCGAGGACTCGCGAGAGACCCAGTACTTC	CASSEDSRETQYF
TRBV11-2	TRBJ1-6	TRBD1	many	TGTGCCAGCAGCTACGGGACAGGGAGCTCACCCCTCCACTTT	CASSYGTGSSPLHF
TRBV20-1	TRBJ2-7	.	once	TGCAGTGCTAGAGACGGACAACCGCAGGAGGCCCAGTACTTC	CSARDGQPQEAQYF
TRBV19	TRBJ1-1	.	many	TGTGCCAGTAGTATTCAGGTGCCGAACACTGAAGCTTTCTTT	CASSIQVPNTEAFF
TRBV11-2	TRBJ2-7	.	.	TGTGCCAGCAGCCAGCTTAGCGGAATAGGTTACGAGCAGTACTTC	CASSQLSGIGYEQYF
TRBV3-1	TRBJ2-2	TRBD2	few	TGTGCCAGCAGCCACGAAGGGACTAGCGGGAGGGCTACGACCGGGGAGCTGTTTTTT	CASSHEGTSGRATTGELFF
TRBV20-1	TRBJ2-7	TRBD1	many	TGCAGTGCTGTGAGTCCGGGACAGGGAAACTACGAGCAGTACTTC	CSAVSPGQGNYEQYF
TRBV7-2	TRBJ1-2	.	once	TGTGCCAGCAGCTCAGCCGGGCACTATGGCTACACCTTC	CASSSAGHYGYTF
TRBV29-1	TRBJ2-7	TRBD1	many	TGCAGCGTTCGACAGGGTATCACCTACGAGCAGTACTTC	CSVRQGITYEQYF
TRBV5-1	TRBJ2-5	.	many	TGCGCCAGCAGCTTGCCGCTTGGATACCAAGAGACCCAGTACTTC	CASSLPLGYQETQYF
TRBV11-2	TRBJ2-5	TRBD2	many	TGTGCCAGCAGCTTGTGGCTAGCGGGAAGTGAGACCCAGTACTTC	CASSLWLAGSETQYF
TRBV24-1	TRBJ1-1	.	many	TGTGCCACCAGTGATTTAGTCGGGGAAGCTTTCTTT	CATSDLVGEAFF
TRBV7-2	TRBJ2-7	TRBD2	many	TGTGCCAGCAGCCCGGGACTAGCGGGTATCTACGAGCAGTACTTC	CASSPGLAGIYEQYF
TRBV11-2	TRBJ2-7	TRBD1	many	TGTGCCAGCAGCTCCCGCCGGGACAGGGTAGTCAACGAGCAGTACTTC	CASSSRRDRVVNEQYF